This section outlines one T cell receptor beta chain sequence together with its context. This sample stems from a study of blood T cell repertoires in COVID-19. CDR1 is DFQATT, CDR2 SNEGSKA, per germline (reference sequence). CDR3 length: 11 amino acids. With 6 bases removed from V and 0 bases from J, the gap between germline ends came to 5 bases. Measured with immunoSEQ multiplex PCR; TCRdb has only the in-frame clones, and not every one. The data contain 150,000 to 200,000 clones, roughly four fifths of them singletons. Sequencing used peripheral blood. The chain couples TRBV20-1 to TRBJ1-2; D is undetermined. This receptor was identified in a woman in her seventies with COVID-19, enrolled during active disease. CDR3 region: CSASANYGYTF. The CDR3 DNA reads TGCAGTGCCTCAGCTAACTATGGCTACACCTTC.